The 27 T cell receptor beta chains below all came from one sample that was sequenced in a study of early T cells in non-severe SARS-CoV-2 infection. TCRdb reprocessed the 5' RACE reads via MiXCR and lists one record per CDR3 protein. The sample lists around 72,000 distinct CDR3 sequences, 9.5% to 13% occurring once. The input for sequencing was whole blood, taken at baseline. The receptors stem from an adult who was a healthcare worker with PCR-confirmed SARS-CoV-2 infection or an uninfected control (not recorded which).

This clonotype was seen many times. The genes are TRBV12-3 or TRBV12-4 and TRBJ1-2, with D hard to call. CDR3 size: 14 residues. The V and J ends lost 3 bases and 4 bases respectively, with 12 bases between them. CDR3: CASSFGEPFYGYTF. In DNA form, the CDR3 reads TGTGCCAGCAGTTTCGGCGAGCCTTTCTATGGCTACACCTTC.

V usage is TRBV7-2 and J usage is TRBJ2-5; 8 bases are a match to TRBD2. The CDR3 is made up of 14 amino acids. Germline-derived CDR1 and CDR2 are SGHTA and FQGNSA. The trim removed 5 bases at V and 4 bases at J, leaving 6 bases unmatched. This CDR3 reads CASSPGTRGETQYF. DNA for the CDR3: TGTGCCAGCAGCCCCGGGACTAGAGGAGAGACCCAGTACTTC.

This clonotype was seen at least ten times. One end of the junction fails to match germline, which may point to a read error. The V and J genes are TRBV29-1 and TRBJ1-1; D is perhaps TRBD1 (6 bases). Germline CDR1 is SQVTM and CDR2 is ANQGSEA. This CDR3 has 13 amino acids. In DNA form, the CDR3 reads TGCAGCATTGAAGGACAGCAGAACACTGAAGCTTTCTTT. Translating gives CSIEGQQNTEAFF. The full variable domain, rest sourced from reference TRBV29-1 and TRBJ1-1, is SAVISQKPSRDICQRGTSLTIQCQVDSQVTMMFWYRQQPGQSLTLIATANQGSEATYESGFVIDKFPISRPNLTFSTLTVSNMSPEDSSIYLCSIEGQQNTEAFFGQGTRLTVV.

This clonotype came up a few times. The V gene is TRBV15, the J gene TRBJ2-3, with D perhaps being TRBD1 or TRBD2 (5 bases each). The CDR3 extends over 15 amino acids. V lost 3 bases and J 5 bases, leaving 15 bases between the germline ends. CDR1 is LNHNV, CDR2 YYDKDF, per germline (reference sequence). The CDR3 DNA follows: TGTGCCACCAGCAGGCTAGCAGGGAGAGAAGATACGCAGTATTTT. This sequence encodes CATSRLAGREDTQYF.

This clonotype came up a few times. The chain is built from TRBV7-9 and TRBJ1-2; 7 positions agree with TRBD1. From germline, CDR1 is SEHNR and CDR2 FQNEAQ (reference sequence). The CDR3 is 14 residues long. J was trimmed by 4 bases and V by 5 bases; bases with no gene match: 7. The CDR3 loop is CASSRGGDSYGYTF. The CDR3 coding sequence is TGTGCCAGCAGCCGCGGTGGGGACAGCTATGGCTACACCTTC.

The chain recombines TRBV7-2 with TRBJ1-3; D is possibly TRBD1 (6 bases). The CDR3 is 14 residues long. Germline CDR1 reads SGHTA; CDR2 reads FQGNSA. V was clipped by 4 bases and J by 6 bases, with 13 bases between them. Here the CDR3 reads CASSSQGTENTIYF. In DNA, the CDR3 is TGTGCCAGCAGCTCGCAGGGGACTGAAAACACCATATATTTT.

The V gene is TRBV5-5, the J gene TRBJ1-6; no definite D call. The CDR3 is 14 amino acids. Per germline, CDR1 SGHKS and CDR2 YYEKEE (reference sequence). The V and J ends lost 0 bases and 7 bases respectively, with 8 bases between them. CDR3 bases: TGTGCCAGCAGCTTGGTCACAGCAAATTCACCCCTCCACTTT. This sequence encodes CASSLVTANSPLHF.

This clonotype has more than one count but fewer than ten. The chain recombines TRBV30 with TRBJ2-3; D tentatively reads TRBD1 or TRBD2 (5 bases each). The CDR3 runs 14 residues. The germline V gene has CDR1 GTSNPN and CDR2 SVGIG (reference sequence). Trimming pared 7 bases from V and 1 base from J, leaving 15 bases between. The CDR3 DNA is TGTGCCTCCGGGGCCCCCGTTGGCACAGATACGCAGTATTTT. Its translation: CASGAPVGTDTQYF.

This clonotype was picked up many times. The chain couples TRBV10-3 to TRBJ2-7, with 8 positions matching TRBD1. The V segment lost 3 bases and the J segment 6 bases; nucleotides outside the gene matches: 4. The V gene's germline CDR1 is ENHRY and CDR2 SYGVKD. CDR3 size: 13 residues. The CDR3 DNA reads TGTGCCATCAGTGACCCGACAGGGGTCGAGCAGTACTTC. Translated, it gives CAISDPTGVEQYF.

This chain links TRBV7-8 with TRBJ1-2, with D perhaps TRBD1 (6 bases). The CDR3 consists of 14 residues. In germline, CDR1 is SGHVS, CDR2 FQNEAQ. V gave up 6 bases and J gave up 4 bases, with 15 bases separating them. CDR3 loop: CASRPTGHFYGYTF. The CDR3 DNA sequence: TGTGCCAGCAGGCCAACGGGACACTTCTATGGCTACACCTTC.

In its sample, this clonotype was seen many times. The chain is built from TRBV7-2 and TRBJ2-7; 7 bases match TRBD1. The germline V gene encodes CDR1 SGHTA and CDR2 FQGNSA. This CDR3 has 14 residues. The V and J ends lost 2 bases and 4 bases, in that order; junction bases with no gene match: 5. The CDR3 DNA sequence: TGTGCCAGCAGCTTAACACAGGGGTTTTACGAGCAGTACTTC. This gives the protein CASSLTQGFYEQYF.

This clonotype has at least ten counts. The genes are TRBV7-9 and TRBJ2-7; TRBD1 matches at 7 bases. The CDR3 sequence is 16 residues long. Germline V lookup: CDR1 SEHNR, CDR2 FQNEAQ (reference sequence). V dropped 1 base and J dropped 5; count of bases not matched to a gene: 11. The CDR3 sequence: CASSLVPPTGHHEQYF. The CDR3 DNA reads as TGTGCCAGCAGCTTAGTCCCTCCGACAGGGCACCACGAGCAGTACTTC.

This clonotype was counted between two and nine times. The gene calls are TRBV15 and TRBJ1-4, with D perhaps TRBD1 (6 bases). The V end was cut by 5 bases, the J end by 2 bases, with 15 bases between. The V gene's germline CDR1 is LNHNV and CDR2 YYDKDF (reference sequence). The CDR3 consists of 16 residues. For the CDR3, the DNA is TGTGCCACCAGCGACAGACACCAGGGGACTAATGAAAAACTGTTTTTT. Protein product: CATSDRHQGTNEKLFF.

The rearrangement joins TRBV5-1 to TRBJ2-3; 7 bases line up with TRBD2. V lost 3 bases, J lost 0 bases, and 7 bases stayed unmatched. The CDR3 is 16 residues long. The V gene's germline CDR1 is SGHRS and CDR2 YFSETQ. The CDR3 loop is CASSSRGSGSTDTQYF. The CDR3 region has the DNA TGCGCCAGCAGCTCCCGAGGTAGCGGGAGCACAGATACGCAGTATTTT.

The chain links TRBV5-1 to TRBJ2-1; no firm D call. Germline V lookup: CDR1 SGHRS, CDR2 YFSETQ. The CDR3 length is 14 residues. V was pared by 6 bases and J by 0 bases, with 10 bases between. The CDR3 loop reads CASKQQSSYNEQFF. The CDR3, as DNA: TGCGCCAGCAAGCAGCAGAGCTCCTACAATGAGCAGTTCTTC. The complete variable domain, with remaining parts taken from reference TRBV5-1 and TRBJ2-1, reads KAGVTQTPRYLIKTRGQQVTLSCSPISGHRSVSWYQQTPGQGLQFLFEYFSETQRNKGNFPGRFSGRQFSNSRSEMNVSTLELGDSALYLCASKQQSSYNEQFFGPGTRLTVL.

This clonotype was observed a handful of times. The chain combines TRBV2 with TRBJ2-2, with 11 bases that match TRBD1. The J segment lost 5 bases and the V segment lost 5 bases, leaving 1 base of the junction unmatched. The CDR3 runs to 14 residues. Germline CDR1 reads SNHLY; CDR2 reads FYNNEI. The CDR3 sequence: CASSRDRGTGELFF. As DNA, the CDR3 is TGTGCCAGCAGTCGGGACAGGGGGACCGGGGAGCTGTTTTTT.

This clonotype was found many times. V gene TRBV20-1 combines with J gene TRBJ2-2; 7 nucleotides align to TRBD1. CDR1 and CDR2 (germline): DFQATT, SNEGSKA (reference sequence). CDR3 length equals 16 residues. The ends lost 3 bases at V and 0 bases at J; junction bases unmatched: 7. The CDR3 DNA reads TGCAGTGCTAGTAGAGGGGGCCCTGCGAACACCGGGGAGCTGTTTTTT. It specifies CSASRGGPANTGELFF.

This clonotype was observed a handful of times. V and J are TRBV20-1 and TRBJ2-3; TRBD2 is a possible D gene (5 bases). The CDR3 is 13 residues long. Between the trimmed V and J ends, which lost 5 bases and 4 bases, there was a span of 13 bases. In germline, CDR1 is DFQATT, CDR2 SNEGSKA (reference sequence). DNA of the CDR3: TGCAGTGCTTTACGCCGGGGAGCAGATACGCAGTATTTT. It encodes CSALRRGADTQYF.

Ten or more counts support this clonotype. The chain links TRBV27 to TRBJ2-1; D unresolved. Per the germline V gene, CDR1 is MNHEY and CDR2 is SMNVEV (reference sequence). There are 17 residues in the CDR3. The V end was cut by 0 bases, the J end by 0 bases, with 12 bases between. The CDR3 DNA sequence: TGTGCCAGCAGTTTATCTTGGCAGGTTGCCTCCTACAATGAGCAGTTCTTC. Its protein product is CASSLSWQVASYNEQFF.

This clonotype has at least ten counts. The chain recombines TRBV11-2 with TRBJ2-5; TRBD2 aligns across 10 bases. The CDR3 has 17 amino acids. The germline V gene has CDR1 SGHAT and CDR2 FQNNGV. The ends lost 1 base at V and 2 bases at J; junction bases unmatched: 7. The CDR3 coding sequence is TGTGCCAGCAGCTTAGGGGCTAGCGGGGGCCCACAAGAGACCCAGTACTTC. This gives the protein CASSLGASGGPQETQYF.

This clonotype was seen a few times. CDR3 sequence: CASRAKGGLSPGNEQFF. The CDR3 DNA reads as TGTGCCAGTAGGGCAAAGGGGGGCCTAAGCCCCGGCAATGAGCAGTTCTTC. The chain has TRBV19 and TRBJ2-1; either TRBD1 or TRBD2 may supply D (6 bases each). Trimming took off 6 bases at V and 6 bases at J, with 24 bases between the two ends. The CDR3 runs to 17 residues. Germline-derived CDR1 and CDR2 are LNHDA and SQIVND (reference sequence).

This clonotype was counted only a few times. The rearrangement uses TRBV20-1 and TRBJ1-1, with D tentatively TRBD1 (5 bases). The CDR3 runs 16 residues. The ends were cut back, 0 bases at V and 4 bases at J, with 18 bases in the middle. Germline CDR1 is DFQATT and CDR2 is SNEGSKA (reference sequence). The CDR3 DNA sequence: TGCAGTGCTAGAGACTGGGAATGGGGGGGTATCACTGAAGCTTTCTTT. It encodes CSARDWEWGGITEAFF.

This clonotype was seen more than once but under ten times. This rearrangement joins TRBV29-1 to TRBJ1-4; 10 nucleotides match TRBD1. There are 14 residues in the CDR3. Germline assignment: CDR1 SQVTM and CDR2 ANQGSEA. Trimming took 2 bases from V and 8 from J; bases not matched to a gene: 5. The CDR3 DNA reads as TGCAGCGTTGAATCGGGACAGGGGTACGAAAAACTGTTTTTT. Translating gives CSVESGQGYEKLFF.

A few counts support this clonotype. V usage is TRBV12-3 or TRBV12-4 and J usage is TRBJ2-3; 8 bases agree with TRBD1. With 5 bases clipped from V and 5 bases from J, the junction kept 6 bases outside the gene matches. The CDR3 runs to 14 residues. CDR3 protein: CASSPQGAIDTQYF. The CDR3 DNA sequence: TGTGCCAGCAGTCCCCAGGGGGCAATAGATACGCAGTATTTT.

The CDR3 loop is CASSSRGGELFF. The CDR3 region has the DNA TGTGCCAGCAGCTCCAGGGGAGGGGAGCTGTTTTTT. The rearrangement joins TRBV7-2 to TRBJ2-2; D is perhaps TRBD1 (6 bases). The germline V gene has CDR1 SGHTA and CDR2 FQGNSA. The CDR3 sequence is 12 residues long. Deletions cut 4 bases from V and 8 bases from J, with 8 bases between.

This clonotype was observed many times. The CDR3 nucleotides are TGTGCCAGCAGCCATGCAGTCAACACTGAAGCTTTCTTT. It is translated as CASSHAVNTEAFF. The chain has TRBV3-1 and TRBJ1-1; the D is unclear. Germline assignment: CDR1 LGHDT and CDR2 YNNKEL (reference sequence). The CDR3 covers 13 residues. V shed 3 bases and J shed 2 bases, with 7 bases lying between them.

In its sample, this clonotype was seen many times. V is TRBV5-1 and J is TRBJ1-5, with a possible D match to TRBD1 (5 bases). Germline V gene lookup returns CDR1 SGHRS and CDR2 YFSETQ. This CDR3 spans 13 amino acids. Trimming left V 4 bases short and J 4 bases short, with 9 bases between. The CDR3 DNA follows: TGCGCCAGCAGCCGGGACTATAATCAGCCCCAGCATTTT. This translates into CASSRDYNQPQHF.